Here is one T cell receptor (beta chain) with its context. Its cognate antigen has yet to be identified. No clone much larger than this one lies a single base away; base qualities are absent. This specimen comes from a study of blood T cell repertoires in COVID-19 (dated by TCRdb to 2018 to 2021). Broadly, across the study: Samples from collaborators originated in the United States, Italy and Spain and spanned both the acute and convalescent phases of COVID-19. Where available, HLA class I and class II types were obtained from metadata supplied by the sample provider rather than from assay-based typing. The material from the prospective study consisted of cDNA or gDNA derived from T cells, B-cell-depleted T cells, or PBMCs. A freely available public database, intended as a resource for researchers studying the immune response to SARS-CoV-2, is where the repertoires were released. A de-identified subject ID, COVID-19 status, age in years and sex were almost always included in the sample metadata. Samples came from the ongoing ImmuneRACE study (first 160 participants) plus 1,254 subjects from 6 global collaborators. Deeply sampled blood TCRbeta repertoires from subjects exposed to, actively infected with, or recovered from COVID-19 were included in the dataset. The investigation overall reported the following: The amount of clinical and demographic metadata varied by source and participant and was provided uncurated.

The collaborating institutions used their own protocols to collect whole blood in K2EDTA tubes. For TCRbeta analysis, collaborators shipped samples as frozen whole blood, isolated PBMCs, or DNA extracted from either of those sample types. The immunoSEQ Assay, a bias-controlled multiplex PCR, was used to amplify TCRbeta CDR3 regions from genomic DNA. The original methods were these. The number of nucleated cells in each sample was estimated from the amplification of reference gene primers within the assay. To quantify the absolute abundance of each unique TCRbeta CDR3 rearrangement, sequence reads were collapsed and filtered. Productive Simpson clonality was computed per sample as the square root of Simpson's diversity index over productive rearrangements. In its TCRdb copy, this immuneACCESS table keeps in-frame sequences only and misses some clones. Where compared with another copy, unresolved V genes explain less than half of these, and the others have no known cause. The DNA was the basis for D and trimming; V, J and clone size are from that table. The sample yields nearly 200,000 clones; almost 85% were counted once. 6% to 8% of the sample goes to the ten largest clones.

For CDR1 and CDR2, the germline V gene (reference sequence) lists LGHDT and YNNKEL. At the junction V is shortened by 4 bases and J by 0 bases; bases outside the gene matches: 9. From its cysteine to its phenylalanine, the CDR3 spans 17 amino acids. Only the CDR3 part of the read is kept: 51 bases, read in frame from the first base. In this chain, TRBV3-1 (or the pseudogene TRBV3-2) is recombined with TRBJ2-4, with 7 bases matching TRBD2. The sequenced material came from peripheral blood. This clonotype was sampled from a human donor with acute or convalescent COVID-19. The donor label of this sample is uncertain. The DNA sequence is as follows: TGTGCCAGCAGCCGCATACTAGCGCCACTAGCCAAAAACATTCAGTACTTC. It encodes CASSRILAPLAKNIQYF.